This T cell receptor (beta chain) was captured by sequencing in a study of blood T cell repertoires in COVID-19. The V gene's germline CDR1 is SQVTM and CDR2 ANQGSEA. The CDR3 consists of 13 residues. V shed 7 bases and J shed 5 bases, with 17 bases lying between them. Clones were sequenced by immunoSEQ multiplex PCR, and TCRdb holds only the in-frame ones, with some missing. The repertoire has roughly 50,000 clones, 78% of them found once; the top ten carry under 15%. This chain connects TRBV29-1 to TRBJ1-1; D is ambiguous. The sequencing sample was made of peripheral blood. This receptor was taken from a human donor with active or convalescent COVID-19. The donor label of this sample is uncertain. The CDR3 DNA reads TGCAGCGCGGAAGAAGACTTTGGGACTGAAGCTTTCTTT. It yields the protein CSAEEDFGTEAFF.